Each of the 23 T cell receptor beta chains below was sequenced from the same sample in a study of cytomegalovirus exposure and HLA in healthy donors. Amplification used 60 Vbeta primers and 13 Jbeta primers. Repertoires were generated with immunoSEQ multiplex PCR, while TCRdb's copy carries only in-frame clones and drops some. The sample holds 120,000 or so clones; roughly four fifths are singletons and the top ten take roughly 1.5%. Specimen: PBMCs. These receptors were obtained from a woman between 18 and 30 years old in good health and CMV-seronegative.

J is TRBJ2-2 and V is TRBV7-2, with D possibly matching TRBD2 (5 bases). The CDR3 spans 16 residues. Trimming removed 6 bases at V and 4 bases at J, with 18 bases between. Germline V gene lookup returns CDR1 SGHTA and CDR2 FQGNSA. This chain's CDR3 is CASSLWTSGGTGELFF. The CDR3 coding sequence is TGTGCCAGCAGTCTTTGGACCTCAGGAGGCACCGGGGAGCTGTTTTTT.

The genes are TRBV10-1 and TRBJ1-1; tentatively, D is TRBD1 (6 bases). The CDR3 length is 13 residues. V lost 3 bases and J 5 bases, leaving 10 bases between the germline ends. Germline CDR1 is WNHNN and CDR2 is SYGVQD (reference sequence). The chain's CDR3 is CASSEGGRTEAFF. DNA for the CDR3: TGCGCCAGCAGTGAAGGGGGACGGACTGAAGCTTTCTTT.

This clone has more than one count but fewer than ten. The V and J genes are TRBV14 and TRBJ1-3; no firm D call. Trimming took 3 bases from V and 0 from J, leaving 6 bases between them. Germline V gene lookup returns CDR1 SGHDN and CDR2 FVKESK. The CDR3 extends over 14 amino acids. CDR3 sequence (DNA): TGTGCCAGCAGCCAGAGCCTCTCTGGAAACACCATATATTTT. This sequence encodes CASSQSLSGNTIYF.

Worth noting for this clone: Since the CDR3 does not end with the conserved phenylalanine or tryptophan, this likely comes from a read error. The V and J genes are TRBV6-5 and TRBJ1-6, with D perhaps TRBD1 (5 bases). The V end was cut by 2 bases, the J end by 7 bases, with 9 bases between. The germline CDR1 and CDR2 sequences are MNHEY and SVGAGI. This CDR3 region has 14 residues. CDR3 region: CASSYGQGNSPLHL. CDR3 bases: TGTGCCAGCAGTTACGGGCAGGGCAATTCACCCCTCCACCTT.

The chain couples TRBV7-9 to TRBJ1-4; no firm D call. CDR1 and CDR2 (germline): SEHNR, FQNEAQ (reference sequence). Deletions cut 6 bases from V and 0 bases from J, with 11 bases between. The CDR3 has 15 amino acids. The CDR3, as DNA: TGTGCCAGCAGTCCCCTAACCGCAACTAATGAAAAACTGTTTTTT. Translation gives CASSPLTATNEKLFF.

The CDR3 DNA reads TGCAGCGTTGGCCTAGCGAGCTCCTACAATGAGCAGTTCTTC. Translated: CSVGLASSYNEQFF. This chain links TRBV29-1 with TRBJ2-1, with D possibly TRBD2 on 6 matching bases. Germline CDR1 reads SQVTM; CDR2 reads ANQGSEA. This CDR3 is built from 14 residues. The V gene lost 4 bases and the J gene lost 0 bases, with 10 bases spanning the gap.

To note about this clone: Compared with germline, one end of the junction differs, possibly owing to a read error. V usage is TRBV6-6 and J usage is TRBJ2-4, with TRBD2 matching over 7 bases. The CDR3 has 15 amino acids. Germline assignment: CDR1 MNHNY and CDR2 SVGAGI (reference sequence). The CDR3 protein is CASSGGGRPKNSQYF. In nucleotides, the CDR3 is TGTGCCAGCAGTGGCGGGGGTAGGCCCAAAAACAGTCAGTACTTC.

V is TRBV5-1 and J is TRBJ1-1; tentative D call: TRBD1 (5 bases). The CDR3 has 14 residues. Germline CDR1 reads SGHRS; CDR2 reads YFSETQ. V was pared by 5 bases and J by 3 bases, with 14 bases between. CDR3 nucleotide sequence: TGCGCCAGCAGATGGACGGGGGGGGACACTGAAGCTTTCTTT. Its protein is CASRWTGGDTEAFF.

The chain recombines TRBV12-5 with TRBJ2-7, with 12 bases aligning to TRBD2. With 2 bases clipped from V and 0 bases from J, the junction kept 14 bases outside the gene matches. The length of the CDR3 is 20 residues. CDR1 is LGHNT, CDR2 FRNRAP, per germline. CDR3 sequence: CASGLRLAGVRSGISYEQYF. CDR3 nucleotide sequence: TGTGCTAGTGGTTTGAGACTAGCGGGAGTAAGGAGCGGTATCTCCTACGAGCAGTACTTC.

This clone appeared once. Other DNA sequences in this specimen translate into the identical CDR3. The V call is TRBV5-1, the J call TRBJ2-6, with 7 bases identical to TRBD1. V was clipped by 2 bases and J by 2 bases; unmatched bases: 1. CDR3 length: 15 amino acids. Germline V gene sequence: CDR1 SGHRS, CDR2 YFSETQ. The CDR3 loop reads CASSLGGPGANVLTF. The CDR3 bases are TGCGCCAGCAGCTTAGGGGGCCCTGGGGCCAACGTCCTGACTTTC.

This clone turned up a few times. The chain employs TRBV6-6 and TRBJ2-2, with D tentatively TRBD2 (5 bases). Trimming removed 6 bases from V and 9 bases from J, with 14 bases in between. Germline CDR1 MNHNY, CDR2 SVGAGI (reference sequence). CDR3 size: 13 residues. The CDR3: CASSRREGRELFF. The CDR3 DNA reads TGTGCCAGCAGCCGCAGAGAGGGCCGGGAGCTGTTTTTT.

The chain has TRBV12-5 and TRBJ1-3, with TRBD1 identical over 8 bases. V shed 3 bases, J shed 0 bases, and the junction held 4 bases outside the gene matches. The CDR3 has 16 amino acids. CDR1 is LGHNT and CDR2 is FRNRAP in the germline V gene. The CDR3 DNA sequence: TGTGCTAGTGGTTTAGGACAGGGTAGCTCTGGAAACACCATATATTTT. The encoded protein is CASGLGQGSSGNTIYF.

The chain employs TRBV7-9 and TRBJ2-1; 9 positions match TRBD1. From germline, CDR1 is SEHNR and CDR2 FQNEAQ (reference sequence). V lost 0 bases, J lost 2 bases, and 2 bases stayed unmatched. This CDR3 contains 16 residues. The CDR3 spells CASSLAGQGPYNEQFF. Written as DNA, the CDR3 is TGTGCCAGCAGCTTAGCGGGACAGGGCCCCTACAATGAGCAGTTCTTC. Based on the CDR3 plus reference TRBV7-9 and TRBJ2-1, the full variable domain is DTGVSQNPRHKITKRGQNVTFRCDPISEHNRLYWYRQTLGQGPEFLTYFQNEAQLEKSRLLSDRFSAERPKGSFSTLEIQRTEQGDSAMYLCASSLAGQGPYNEQFFGPGTRLTVL.

The CDR3 sequence is CASSPFTGGLGEQYF. The CDR3 DNA reads TGTGCCAGCTCTCCCTTTACAGGGGGCTTAGGGGAGCAGTACTTC. The chain is built from TRBV2 and TRBJ2-7; 9 bases match TRBD1. Germline assignment: CDR1 SNHLY and CDR2 FYNNEI. Losses at the gene ends were 8 bases for V and 7 bases for J; bases not matched to a gene: 15. This CDR3 region has 15 residues.

The chain recombines TRBV5-1 with TRBJ2-7, with unresolved D. Germline CDR1 SGHRS, CDR2 YFSETQ. CDR3 length: 12 amino acids. V gave up 4 bases and J gave up 1 base, with 6 bases separating them. The CDR3 nucleotides read TGCGCCAGCAGCGCGGAATCCTACGAGCAGTACTTC. Its translation is CASSAESYEQYF. Supplemented by reference TRBV5-1 and TRBJ2-7, the full variable domain reads KAGVTQTPRYLIKTRGQQVTLSCSPISGHRSVSWYQQTPGQGLQFLFEYFSETQRNKGNFPGRFSGRQFSNSRSEMNVSTLELGDSALYLCASSAESYEQYFGPGTRLTVT.

V is TRBV11-1 and J is TRBJ2-4; TRBD2 matches 13 bases. V lost 3 bases, J lost 7 bases, and 6 bases stayed unmatched. The CDR3 length is 16 residues. Per germline, CDR1 SGHAT and CDR2 FQDESV (reference sequence). The CDR3 DNA reads TGTGCCAGCAGCTTCACGACTAGCGGGGGGCGCAACATTCAGTACTTC. Its protein is CASSFTTSGGRNIQYF.

The rearrangement joins TRBV6-5 to TRBJ2-7, with a tentative D call TRBD2 (6 bases). The germline V and J ends were trimmed by 6 bases and 1 base, with 16 bases remaining between them. CDR1 is MNHEY, CDR2 SVGAGI, per germline. The CDR3 is 15 amino acids. CDR3 residues: CASSKQSSGSYEQYF. CDR3 bases: TGTGCCAGCAGCAAACAAAGTAGCGGATCCTACGAGCAGTACTTC.

The rearrangement joins TRBV7-2 to TRBJ2-6; D call uncertain. The CDR3 runs to 20 residues. The V and J ends lost 0 bases and 0 bases respectively, with 18 bases between them. The V gene's germline CDR1 is SGHTA and CDR2 FQGNSA. The CDR3 DNA reads TGTGCCAGCAGCTTAGCGCGTGGGTCAGGAAGCCCCTCTGGGGCCAACGTCCTGACTTTC. Its protein is CASSLARGSGSPSGANVLTF.

The chain employs TRBV5-1 and TRBJ1-1, with D maybe TRBD1 (6 bases). Germline V CDR1 and CDR2: SGHRS, YFSETQ. Trimming removed 4 bases at V and 0 bases at J, with 13 bases between. This CDR3 has 15 residues. The CDR3 DNA reads as TGCGCCAGCAGCGCCTTGACAGGCATGAACACTGAAGCTTTCTTT. The encoded protein is CASSALTGMNTEAFF.

J is TRBJ1-5 and V is TRBV6-5; no clear D. There are 13 residues in the CDR3. Germline CDR1 and CDR2: MNHEY and SVGAGI. V was clipped by 6 bases and J by 0 bases, with 6 bases between them. In nucleotides, the CDR3 is TGTGCCAGCAGCCTCTTTAGCAATCAGCCCCAGCATTTT. Residues: CASSLFSNQPQHF.

The chain couples TRBV4-1 to TRBJ1-6; tentative D call: TRBD1 (5 bases). The V end lost 1 base, the J end lost 7 bases, and 17 bases lay between the germline ends. The CDR3 has 17 amino acids. Germline assignment: CDR1 MGHRA and CDR2 YSYEKL. CDR3 sequence (DNA): TGCGCCAGCAGCCAAGGCATGGCGAGACAGAGAAATTCACCCCTCCACTTT. Residues: CASSQGMARQRNSPLHF.

The genes are TRBV11-3 and TRBJ2-1, with 11 nucleotides matching TRBD2. V lost 2 bases and J lost 8; bases outside the gene matches: 8. Germline V gives CDR1 SGHNT, CDR2 YENEEA. The CDR3 is 16 amino acids. The CDR3 here is CASSLRSGGGWDEQFF. CDR3 nucleotides: TGTGCCAGCAGCTTACGTAGCGGGGGGGGTTGGGATGAGCAGTTCTTC. The complete variable domain, with remaining parts taken from reference TRBV11-3 and TRBJ2-1, reads EAGVVQSPRYKIIEKKQPVAFWCNPISGHNTLYWYLQNLGQGPELLIRYENEEAVDDSQLPKDRFSAERLKGVDSTLKIQPAELGDSAVYLCASSLRSGGGWDEQFFGPGTRLTVL.

A few counts support this clone. The genes are TRBV7-3 and TRBJ1-1; D uncertain. CDR1 SGHTA and CDR2 FQGTGA come from the germline V gene. This CDR3 comprises 14 residues. Trimming left V 6 bases short and J 4 bases short, with 15 bases between. CDR3 sequence reads: CASRRGRESTEAFF. In DNA, the CDR3 is TGTGCCAGCAGGCGCGGTCGAGAGAGCACTGAAGCTTTCTTT.